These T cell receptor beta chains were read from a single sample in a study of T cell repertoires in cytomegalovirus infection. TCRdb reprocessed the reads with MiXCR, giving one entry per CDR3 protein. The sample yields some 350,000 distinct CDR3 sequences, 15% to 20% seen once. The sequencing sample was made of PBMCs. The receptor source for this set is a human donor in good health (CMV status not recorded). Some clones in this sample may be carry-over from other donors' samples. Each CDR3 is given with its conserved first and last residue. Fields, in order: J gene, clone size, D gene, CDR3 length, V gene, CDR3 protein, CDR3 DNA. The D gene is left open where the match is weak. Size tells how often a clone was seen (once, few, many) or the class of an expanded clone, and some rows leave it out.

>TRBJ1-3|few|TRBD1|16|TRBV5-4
CASSSRTGGSGNTIYF
TGTGCCAGCAGCTCCAGGACAGGGGGCTCTGGAAACACCATATATTTT
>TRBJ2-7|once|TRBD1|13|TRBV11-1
CASRGQGVGEQYF
TGTGCCAGCAGAGGACAGGGGGTGGGAGAGCAGTACTTC
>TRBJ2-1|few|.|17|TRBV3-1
CASSQGSLSLGSNEQFF
TGTGCCAGCAGCCAAGGAAGTTTGAGTTTAGGTAGCAATGAGCAGTTCTTC
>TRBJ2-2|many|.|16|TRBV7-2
CASRRRGLANTGELFF
TGTGCCAGCAGACGAAGAGGGCTAGCGAACACCGGGGAGCTGTTTTTT
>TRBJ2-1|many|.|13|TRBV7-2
CASSLAGPGRLFF
TGTGCCAGCAGCTTAGCTGGCCCCGGCCGGCTGTTCTTC
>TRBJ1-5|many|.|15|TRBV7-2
CASSPEVTSHQPQHF
TGTGCCAGCAGCCCAGAGGTGACCTCCCATCAGCCCCAGCATTTT
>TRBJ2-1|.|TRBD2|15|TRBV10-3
CAISAKREVHNEQFF
TGTGCCATCAGTGCAAAGCGGGAGGTTCACAATGAGCAGTTCTTC
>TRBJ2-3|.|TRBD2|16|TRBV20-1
CSASRGSVAGSDTQYF
TGCAGTGCTAGTAGGGGTTCGGTAGCGGGAAGCGATACGCAGTATTTT
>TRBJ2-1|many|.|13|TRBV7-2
CASSPILLAEQFF
TGTGCCAGCAGCCCTATTCTCCTAGCGGAGCAGTTCTTC
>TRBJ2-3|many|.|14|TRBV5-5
CASSLMAGMDTQYF
TGTGCCAGCAGCTTGATGGCCGGGATGGATACGCAGTATTTT
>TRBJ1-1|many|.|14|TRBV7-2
CASSSGFRNTEAFF
TGTGCCAGCAGCTCAGGGTTCAGGAACACTGAAGCTTTCTTT
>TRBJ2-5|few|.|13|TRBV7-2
CASLGLLGETQYF
TGTGCCAGCCTGGGACTTTTAGGAGAGACCCAGTACTTC
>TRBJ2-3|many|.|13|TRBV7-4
CASSFRMVDTQYF
TGTGCCAGCAGCTTTCGGATGGTCGATACGCAGTATTTT
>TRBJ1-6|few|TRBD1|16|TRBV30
CAWSVTGAPGDSPLHF
TGTGCCTGGAGTGTAACAGGGGCGCCAGGGGATTCACCCCTCCACTTT
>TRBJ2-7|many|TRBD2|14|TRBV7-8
CASSLNSGTEEQYF
TGTGCCAGCAGCTTAAATAGCGGGACCGAAGAGCAGTACTTC
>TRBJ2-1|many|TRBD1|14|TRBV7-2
CASSSRQGYNEQFF
TGTGCCAGCAGCTCGAGACAGGGGTACAATGAGCAGTTCTTC
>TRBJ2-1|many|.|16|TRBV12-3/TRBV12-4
CASSLGLRGDRDEQFF
TGTGCCAGCAGTTTAGGTTTAAGGGGGGATCGGGATGAGCAGTTCTTC
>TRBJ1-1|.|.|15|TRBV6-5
CASRPVGGARTEAFF
TGTGCCAGCAGGCCCGTGGGGGGGGCGCGCACTGAAGCTTTCTTT
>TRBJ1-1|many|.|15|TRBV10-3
CAISDQGTGGTEAFF
TGTGCCATCAGTGACCAAGGGACTGGGGGCACTGAAGCTTTCTTT
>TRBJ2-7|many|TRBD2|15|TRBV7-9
CASSLALAGPYEQYF
TGTGCCAGCAGCTTGGCTCTAGCGGGACCTTACGAGCAGTACTTC
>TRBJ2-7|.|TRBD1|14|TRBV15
CATSEPGQENEQYF
TGTGCCACCAGCGAGCCGGGACAGGAAAACGAGCAGTACTTC
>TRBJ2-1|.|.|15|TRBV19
CASSIVMVGRKEQFF
TGTGCCAGTAGTATTGTGATGGTAGGGCGTAAAGAGCAGTTCTTC
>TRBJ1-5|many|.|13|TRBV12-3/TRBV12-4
CASSGGPDQPQHF
TGTGCCAGCAGTGGAGGGCCGGATCAGCCCCAGCATTTT